Listed below are T cell receptor beta chains from one sample, sequenced in a study of cytomegalovirus exposure and HLA in healthy donors. This table comes from immunoSEQ multiplex PCR, and its TCRdb copy is limited to in-frame clones, with some not included. The table has some 150,000 clones, roughly 85% seen once. The sample taken for sequencing was PBMCs. These receptors came from a man between 35 and 55 years old in good health and CMV-seronegative. CDR3s include the opening cysteine and the closing phenylalanine or tryptophan. D genes are given only for firm matches.

CDR3 length: 14; D gene: TRBD1; J gene: TRBJ1-5; V gene: TRBV6-4; CDR3 protein: CASSGWDRNQPQHF
CDR3 length: 15; D gene: TRBD2; J gene: TRBJ2-1; V gene: TRBV27; CDR3 protein: CASSLSGNSYNEQFF
CDR3 length: 13; D gene: NA; J gene: TRBJ2-5; V gene: TRBV7-9; CDR3 protein: CASSSEVPPTQYF
CDR3 length: 16; D gene: NA; J gene: TRBJ2-3; V gene: TRBV6-5; CDR3 protein: CASSYGAGTSTDTQYF
CDR3 length: 15; D gene: TRBD2; J gene: TRBJ2-1; V gene: TRBV11-1; CDR3 protein: CASSPGTSSYNEQFF
CDR3 length: 13; D gene: NA; J gene: TRBJ2-7; V gene: TRBV27; CDR3 protein: CASSLSPSYEQYF
CDR3 length: 13; D gene: NA; J gene: TRBJ2-3; V gene: TRBV19; CDR3 protein: CASSSGSGDTQYF
CDR3 length: 15; D gene: TRBD2; J gene: TRBJ2-1; V gene: TRBV6-5; CDR3 protein: CASSPRTSAPTEQFF
CDR3 length: 16; D gene: NA; J gene: TRBJ1-6; V gene: TRBV4-3; CDR3 protein: CASSQDRGQGNSPLHF
CDR3 length: 14; D gene: TRBD2; J gene: TRBJ2-7; V gene: TRBV5-4; CDR3 protein: CASSPSGSFYEQYF
CDR3 length: 20; D gene: TRBD1; J gene: TRBJ1-6; V gene: TRBV4-3; CDR3 protein: CASSQDPAWGQGAVNSPLHF
CDR3 length: 13; D gene: TRBD1; J gene: TRBJ1-2; V gene: TRBV28; CDR3 protein: CASSAGTDYGYTF
CDR3 length: 13; D gene: TRBD1; J gene: TRBJ2-2; V gene: TRBV2; CDR3 protein: CARDRGPSGELFF
CDR3 length: 14; D gene: NA; J gene: TRBJ1-1; V gene: TRBV4-3; CDR3 protein: CASSQVAGGTEAFF
CDR3 length: 12; D gene: TRBD1; J gene: TRBJ1-5; V gene: TRBV19; CDR3 protein: CASSPGGQPQHF
CDR3 length: 14; D gene: TRBD1; J gene: TRBJ2-1; V gene: TRBV29-1; CDR3 protein: CSAALRGLFHEQFF
CDR3 length: 15; D gene: TRBD2; J gene: TRBJ2-1; V gene: TRBV7-2; CDR3 protein: CASSLPGLAGGEQFF
CDR3 length: 14; D gene: NA; J gene: TRBJ1-4; V gene: TRBV18; CDR3 protein: CASSQGQNNEKLFF
CDR3 length: 15; D gene: NA; J gene: TRBJ2-7; V gene: TRBV6-6; CDR3 protein: CASTRQVDTSYEQYF
CDR3 length: 15; D gene: NA; J gene: TRBJ2-1; V gene: TRBV2; CDR3 protein: CASSPGQGRYNEQFF
CDR3 length: 15; D gene: TRBD2; J gene: TRBJ2-7; V gene: TRBV5-1; CDR3 protein: CASSLEREGHYEQYF
CDR3 length: 14; D gene: TRBD1; J gene: TRBJ1-2; V gene: TRBV28; CDR3 protein: CASEIGQGNYGYTF
CDR3 length: 19; D gene: NA; J gene: TRBJ1-4; V gene: TRBV7-6; CDR3 protein: CASSWDGGGMPATNEKLFF
CDR3 length: 15; D gene: NA; J gene: TRBJ2-6; V gene: TRBV7-2; CDR3 protein: CASNPPGSGANVLTF
CDR3 length: 15; D gene: TRBD2; J gene: TRBJ2-7; V gene: TRBV7-2; CDR3 protein: CASSLASGRTHEQYF
CDR3 length: 15; D gene: NA; J gene: TRBJ2-5; V gene: TRBV2; CDR3 protein: CASSERAGAGETQYF
CDR3 length: 13; D gene: TRBD1; J gene: TRBJ2-5; V gene: TRBV29-1; CDR3 protein: CSGGGQGRETQYF
CDR3 length: 15; D gene: TRBD1; J gene: TRBJ2-1; V gene: TRBV11-3; CDR3 protein: CASSSGQGVDNEQFF